The 8 T cell receptor beta chains presented below share a single source sample, sequenced in a study of blood T cell repertoires in COVID-19. The repertoire was sequenced with immunoSEQ multiplex PCR; TCRdb's copy has only in-frame clones and lacks some. This table holds under 300,000 clones, roughly 90% found once. Sequencing was carried out using PBMCs or T cells enriched from blood (not recorded which). The origin of the receptors is a woman aged 30 to 39 with acute COVID-19.

V and J are TRBV7-6 and TRBJ2-3, with D maybe TRBD1 (5 bases). Per germline, CDR1 SGHVS and CDR2 FNYEAQ. The V gene lost 0 bases and the J gene lost 10 bases, with 23 bases spanning the gap. The CDR3 length is 17 residues. CDR3 sequence (DNA): TGTGCCAGCAGCTTAGCGAAAGACAGCCCAACGATGAGTTCGCAGTATTTT. Translating gives CASSLAKDSPTMSSQYF.

This clone was detected once. Other DNA sequences from this sample encode an identical CDR3 as well. The chain links TRBV14 to TRBJ2-1; TRBD2 matches at 13 bases. The CDR3 runs 15 residues. Germline V gene sequence: CDR1 SGHDN, CDR2 FVKESK. V gave up 4 bases and J gave up 5 bases; unmatched junction bases: 2. The CDR3 bases are TGTGCCAGCAGCCTGGGACTAGCGGGAAACAATGAGCAGTTCTTC. It codes for CASSLGLAGNNEQFF.

This clone occurred once. The V and J genes are TRBV28 and TRBJ1-1; 9 nucleotides align to TRBD1. The CDR3 covers 15 residues. Germline V lookup: CDR1 MDHEN, CDR2 SYDVKM. The V and J ends lost 3 bases and 0 bases, in that order; junction bases with no gene match: 2. The CDR3, as DNA: TGTGCCAGCAGTTTCGGACAGGGGATGAACACTGAAGCTTTCTTT. This codes for CASSFGQGMNTEAFF.

This clone was counted a few times. The chain couples TRBV12-3 or TRBV12-4 to TRBJ2-1; perhaps TRBD2 as D (6 bases). V was clipped by 7 bases and J by 5 bases, with 12 bases between them. This CDR3 comprises 13 residues. In nucleotides, the CDR3 is TGTGCCAGCACCGCGGACTATCACAATGAGCAGTTCTTC. It specifies CASTADYHNEQFF.

The rearrangement uses TRBV9 and TRBJ1-2, with a possible D match to TRBD1 (6 bases). CDR3 length equals 12 residues. V lost 3 bases and J lost 7, with 10 bases in between. Germline V lookup: CDR1 SGDLS, CDR2 YYNGEE. The CDR3 DNA is TGTGCCAGCAGCGCCCGAGGGGGTGGCTACACCTTC. Its protein is CASSARGGGYTF.

The gene calls are TRBV4-1 and TRBJ1-5; weak D call: TRBD1 (6 bases). Per germline, CDR1 MGHRA and CDR2 YSYEKL. The CDR3 runs 18 residues. Trimming removed 0 bases at V and 0 bases at J, with 15 bases between. The CDR3 sequence is CASSQDRAGVYSNQPQHF. The CDR3 nucleotides read TGCGCCAGCAGCCAAGATCGGGCAGGGGTGTATAGCAATCAGCCCCAGCATTTT.

V gene TRBV1 combines with J gene TRBJ2-1; no DNA check was done on the table's D call, TRBD1. TRBV1 has pseudogene status. The CDR3 has 13 residues. The CDR3 reads CTSSQTHRNEQFF. The DNA of the CDR3 is TGCACCAGCAGCCAAACACACCGAAATGAGCAGTTCTTC.

The chain's CDR3 is CASSKEWTSGSEAGELFF. The CDR3 bases are TGTGCCAGCAGCAAAGAATGGACTAGCGGGAGTGAGGCCGGGGAGCTGTTTTTT. The chain has TRBV21-1 and TRBJ2-2; TRBD2 is taken as the D call from the table, unchecked against the DNA. TRBV21-1 is reported as a pseudogene. The CDR3 loop spans 18 amino acids.